Shown below are 13 T cell receptor beta chains from a single sample sequenced in a study of post-analysis software for immune sequencing data. The study's findings and limits: Patients showed TRBV5-6, TRBV5-1 and TRBV20-1 among four to six TRBV segments more frequent than in controls.

Sequencing libraries made from TCR beta cDNA carried unique molecular identifiers. TCRdb processed the PCR reads anew with MiXCR; each CDR3 protein has one entry. The sample comprises about 620,000 distinct CDR3 sequences, around 40% of which are singletons, and around 1.7% rests with the top ten. Antigens for these TCRs are unknown. The sequenced material came from blood. The receptors shown here come from a girl between 10 and 17 years old with multiple sclerosis.

The sample holds a few counts of this clonotype. The V call is TRBV6-5, the J call TRBJ2-5; D possibly corresponds to TRBD2 (5 bases). The CDR3 consists of 14 residues. Trimming shortened V by 6 bases and J by 11 bases, and 22 bases separated the two germline ends. Germline CDR1 is MNHEY and CDR2 is SVGAGI. The CDR3 DNA reads TGTGCCAGCAGCCCAGAGGGCGGGCTTAGGGAGCAGTACTTC. It codes for CASSPEGGLREQYF.

This clonotype came up once. The chain joins TRBV11-1 to TRBJ2-1, with D uncertain. The V end was cut by 1 base, the J end by 3 bases, with 10 bases between. CDR3 size: 15 residues. Germline CDR1 and CDR2: SGHAT and FQDESV (reference sequence). The CDR3 loop is CASSLGHSSYNEQFF. DNA for the CDR3: TGTGCCAGCAGCTTAGGACATTCGAGCTACAATGAGCAGTTCTTC.

The V gene is TRBV10-3, the J gene TRBJ1-1; no clear D. Germline CDR1 reads ENHRY; CDR2 reads SYGVKD. The CDR3 is made up of 15 amino acids. V was shortened by 2 bases and J by 1 base, with 11 bases between the two germline ends. CDR3 nucleotides: TGTGCCATCAGTGAGACATACACCGGGAACACTGAAGCTTTCTTT. Its translation is CAISETYTGNTEAFF.

CDR3 DNA: TGTGCCAGCAGTTTTTTCGGAGATACGCAGTATTTT. Residues: CASSFFGDTQYF. V usage is TRBV12-3 or TRBV12-4 and J usage is TRBJ2-3, with D uncertain. This CDR3 is built from 12 residues. Trimming pared 3 bases from V and 5 bases from J, leaving 6 bases between.

This chain joins TRBV5-1 and TRBJ2-1; tentative D call: TRBD1 (5 bases). The germline CDR1 and CDR2 sequences are SGHRS and YFSETQ. CDR3 length: 14 residues. V was clipped by 4 bases and J by 9 bases, with 17 bases between them. The CDR3 loop is CASSPTRVNSEQFF. The CDR3 DNA follows: TGCGCCAGCAGCCCTACCAGGGTTAACAGTGAGCAGTTCTTC.

This chain connects TRBV12-3 or TRBV12-4 to TRBJ1-5; weak D call: TRBD1 (5 bases). This CDR3 is 19 amino acids long. V was trimmed by 5 bases and J by 2 bases, leaving 25 bases between them. The CDR3 nucleotides are TGTGCCAGCAGTAGCGCGACAAGCAGGGTTGGTAGGGGCAATCAGCCCCAGCATTTT. Its translation is CASSSATSRVGRGNQPQHF.

This sequence joins TRBV12-3 or TRBV12-4 and TRBJ1-2; TRBD1 agrees at 7 bases. The CDR3 consists of 16 residues. V trimming: 7 bases; J trimming: 4 bases; junction bases outside the gene matches: 15. This chain's CDR3 is CASTSRRWDRGYGYTF. DNA of the CDR3: TGTGCCAGCACCTCACGAAGATGGGACAGAGGCTATGGCTACACCTTC.

This chain joins TRBV9 and TRBJ1-1; possible D gene TRBD1, 6 bases. This CDR3 comprises 16 residues. The germline V gene has CDR1 SGDLS and CDR2 YYNGEE. V was shortened by 0 bases and J by 2 bases, with 14 bases between the two germline ends. The CDR3 loop reads CASSVATGSINTEAFF. CDR3 nucleotides: TGTGCCAGCAGCGTAGCTACAGGGTCCATCAACACTGAAGCTTTCTTT.

The chain employs TRBV28 and TRBJ2-4, with a possible D match to TRBD2 (6 bases). This CDR3 region has 14 residues. The germline V and J ends were trimmed by 3 bases and 9 bases, with 15 bases remaining between them. CDR1 MDHEN and CDR2 SYDVKM come from the germline V gene. As DNA, the CDR3 is TGTGCCAGCAGTTTCTCGGGGGTAGAAGGCATTCAGTACTTC. It yields the protein CASSFSGVEGIQYF.

CDR3 amino acids: CASSPGLVPYEQYF. CDR3 in DNA: TGTGCCAGCAGCCCCGGACTAGTTCCCTACGAGCAGTACTTC. The chain has TRBV25-1 and TRBJ2-7; 7 nucleotides line up with TRBD2. Germline CDR1 is MGHDK and CDR2 is SYGVNS. V was pared by 6 bases and J by 2 bases, with 7 bases of the junction left unmatched. The CDR3 loop spans 14 amino acids.

This rearrangement joins TRBV20-1 to TRBJ1-2, with TRBD1 matching over 7 bases. Germline V gene lookup returns CDR1 DFQATT and CDR2 SNEGSKA (reference sequence). The J segment lost 5 bases and the V segment lost 3 bases, leaving 6 bases of the junction unmatched. The CDR3 spans 13 residues. CDR3 sequence: CSASPDRAYGYTF. The CDR3 nucleotides are TGCAGTGCTAGTCCCGACAGGGCTTATGGCTACACCTTC.

CDR3 sequence reads: CASSSSGQGLFYGYTF. The CDR3 DNA reads TGTGCCAGCAGTTCGTCGGGACAGGGTTTATTCTATGGCTACACCTTC. The chain has TRBV12-3 or TRBV12-4 and TRBJ1-2; 9 bases are shared with TRBD1. The CDR3 totals 16 residues. V was clipped by 4 bases and J by 4 bases; unmatched bases: 10.

In nucleotides, the CDR3 is TGCGCCAGCAGCCCAGGGGACAGCGTAGAGACCCAGTACTTC. Its translation is CASSPGDSVETQYF. The chain recombines TRBV5-1 with TRBJ2-5; TRBD1 agrees at 7 bases. The J segment lost 4 bases and the V segment lost 4 bases, leaving 7 bases of the junction unmatched. The CDR3 has 14 residues. Germline values: CDR1 SGHRS, CDR2 YFSETQ.